This passage covers 9 T cell receptor beta chains from one sample sequenced in a study of cytomegalovirus exposure and HLA in healthy donors. PCR involved 60 Vbeta and 13 Jbeta primers. Only in-frame clones appear in the TCRdb table, and some are missing; sequencing was by immunoSEQ multiplex PCR. The table lists about 190,000 clones, roughly four fifths of them singletons. Source material: PBMCs. All receptors come from a woman aged 25 to 39 in good health and CMV-seropositive.

The rearrangement uses TRBV6-6 and TRBJ2-2; D not resolved. Germline V gene data show CDR1 as MNHNY and CDR2 as SVGAGI (reference sequence). The V end lost 0 bases, the J end lost 7 bases, and 9 bases lay between the germline ends. CDR3 length: 14 amino acids. The DNA for the CDR3 is TGTGCCAGCAGTTACTCGAAACCGGGCGGGGAGCTGTTTTTT. It is translated as CASSYSKPGGELFF.

This clone has a handful of counts. The chain uses TRBV5-5 and TRBJ2-3, with TRBD1 matching over 7 bases. With V trimmed by 2 bases and J by 1 base, 1 base remained unmatched. The CDR3 runs 14 residues. CDR1 is SGHKS, CDR2 YYEKEE, per germline (reference sequence). The chain's CDR3 is CASSFGQGTDTQYF. CDR3 DNA: TGTGCCAGCAGCTTTGGACAGGGCACAGATACGCAGTATTTT.

This chain joins TRBV7-9 and TRBJ1-6; D gene unclear. Germline CDR1 is SEHNR and CDR2 is FQNEAQ (reference sequence). This CDR3 is built from 12 residues. The V gene lost 5 bases and the J gene lost 7 bases, with 6 bases spanning the gap. The CDR3 sequence is CASSDYNSPLHF. The DNA of the CDR3 is TGTGCCAGCAGCGACTACAATTCACCCCTCCACTTT.

V usage is TRBV11-3 and J usage is TRBJ1-1; 10 bases fit TRBD1. Germline loops: CDR1 SGHNT, CDR2 YENEEA. V lost 8 bases and J lost 0; bases outside the gene matches: 6. CDR3 size: 15 residues. CDR3 loop: CASLWGQGMNTEAFF. The DNA for the CDR3 is TGTGCCAGCCTTTGGGGACAGGGGATGAACACTGAAGCTTTCTTT.

The rearrangement links TRBV6-5 to TRBJ2-7; 10 bases map to TRBD1. Germline CDR1 is MNHEY and CDR2 is SVGAGI. This CDR3 contains 15 residues. The J segment lost 1 base and the V segment lost 6 bases, leaving 6 bases of the junction unmatched. This chain's CDR3 is CASRRPGQGSYEQYF. The CDR3, as DNA: TGTGCCAGCAGAAGACCGGGACAGGGGTCCTACGAGCAGTACTTC.

In this sample, this clone turned up once. J is TRBJ2-5 and V is TRBV18; possible D gene TRBD2, 6 bases. The CDR3 length is 14 residues. Per germline, CDR1 KGHSH and CDR2 LQKENI. V was trimmed by 4 bases and J by 4 bases, leaving 13 bases between them. The CDR3 coding sequence is TGTGCCAGCTCACGGGGACCCGGGGGAGAGACCCAGTACTTC. Translated, it gives CASSRGPGGETQYF.

This sequence joins TRBV6-6 and TRBJ2-5; TRBD2 aligns across 7 bases. The CDR3 length is 15 residues. Germline trimming cut 2 bases from V and 5 bases from J; bases unmatched to any gene: 8. Germline assignment: CDR1 MNHNY and CDR2 SVGAGI (reference sequence). This chain's CDR3 is CASSYGGGRWETQYF. CDR3 bases: TGTGCCAGCAGTTACGGGGGGGGTAGATGGGAGACCCAGTACTTC.

The chain links TRBV6-5 to TRBJ2-7; the D is unclear. The CDR3 length is 13 residues. V lost 2 bases to trimming and J lost 3 bases, with 8 bases between them. Per the germline V gene, CDR1 is MNHEY and CDR2 is SVGAGI. In DNA, the CDR3 is TGTGCCAGCAGTTACGCGGAGCACTACGAGCAGTACTTC. Encoded protein: CASSYAEHYEQYF.

J is TRBJ1-4 and V is TRBV19; a possible D gene is TRBD1 (5 bases). V was clipped by 2 bases and J by 0 bases, with 13 bases between them. The CDR3 runs 17 residues. Germline CDR1 is LNHDA and CDR2 is SQIVND (reference sequence). CDR3 sequence (DNA): TGTGCCAGTAGTATAAAGAGGACACTCCCAACTAATGAAAAACTGTTTTTT. Translation: CASSIKRTLPTNEKLFF.